This T cell receptor beta chain was obtained from a study of molecular identifiers for immune sequencing clone quantification. From around 18,000 to 910,000 sorted cells, naive CD8 libraries were generated with 10%, 30% or 50% RNA. This clonotype has a count of ten or more. Its antigen is unidentified. CDR3 length: 12 residues. From germline, CDR1 is SQVTM and CDR2 ANQGSEA. The V end was cut by 5 bases, the J end by 4 bases, with 12 bases between. Study conclusions and caveats: Researchers reportedly could pick up spiked Jurkat TCR RNA from one cell mixed into approximately 910,000 naive cells. In naive cells, under 1% of molecules belonged to clones above 20 RNA copies, against over 97% in effector cells.

TCRdb fed the PCR reads into MiXCR, producing one record per CDR3 protein. The data hold approximately 630,000 distinct CDR3 sequences, with around 25% observed a single time. The TCR sequence derives from a human donor in good health. Some libraries in this study had Jurkat cell RNA spiked in. Sequenced sample: naive CD8+ T cells from blood, with Jurkat cell RNA spiked in. The subset here: FACS-sorted CD8+CD4-CCR7+CD45RA+ naive T cells. The chain recombines TRBV29-1 with TRBJ2-7, with D perhaps TRBD2 (6 bases). CDR3 in amino acids: CSVKSGGYEQYF. CDR3 nucleotides: TGCAGCGTTAAATCTGGGGGGTACGAGCAGTACTTC.